This T cell receptor (beta chain) is drawn from a study of control samples from healthy donors and cancer patients. The CDR3 is made up of 11 amino acids. V gave up 3 bases and J gave up 11 bases, with 13 bases separating them. CDR1 and CDR2 from the germline V gene are DFQATT and SNEGSKA (reference sequence). Method: immunoSEQ multiplex PCR; TCRdb's copy keeps in-frame clones and lacks some. Of 150,000 to 170,000 clones in the sample, approximately 94% were seen once. This receptor was identified in a man aged 35 to 55 in good health. V and J are TRBV20-1 and TRBJ1-1; D is unclear. The sample taken for sequencing was blood. CDR3 nucleotide sequence: TGCAGTGCTAGGGGGAGACTTCGGGCTTTCTTT. Translation gives CSARGRLRAFF.